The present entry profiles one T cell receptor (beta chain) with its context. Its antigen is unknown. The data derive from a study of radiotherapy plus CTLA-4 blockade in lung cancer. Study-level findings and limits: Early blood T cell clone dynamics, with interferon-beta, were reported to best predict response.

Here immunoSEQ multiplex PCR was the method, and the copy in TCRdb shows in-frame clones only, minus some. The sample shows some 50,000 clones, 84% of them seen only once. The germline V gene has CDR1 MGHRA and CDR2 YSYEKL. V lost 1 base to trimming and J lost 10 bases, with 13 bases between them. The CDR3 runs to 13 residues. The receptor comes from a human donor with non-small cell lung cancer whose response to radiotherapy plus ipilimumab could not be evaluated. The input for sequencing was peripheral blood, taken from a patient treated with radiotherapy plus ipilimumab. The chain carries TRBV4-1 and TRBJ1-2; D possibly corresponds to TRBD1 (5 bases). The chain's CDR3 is CASSQVGLGHYTF. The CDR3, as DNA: TGCGCCAGCAGCCAAGTGGGCTTGGGGCACTACACCTTC.